This T cell receptor (beta chain) originates from a study of quantifying T cell responses using KT2 cells. Study details: cDNA was made from DNase-treated RNA using alpha and beta constant primers. Study-wide findings and caveats: Very high KT2 spike-in numbers caused saturation in KT2 sequence detection.

An oligo carrying a UMI was ligated to the cDNA 3' end. First-round PCR used about 4 cycles and beta primers RC1.1 and RC1.2 covering TRBC1 and TRBC2. TCRdb independently ran MiXCR on the UMI-ligation and nested PCR reads; one entry per CDR3 protein. The sample shows approximately 43,000 distinct CDR3 sequences, approximately 17% of them seen only once. V dropped 4 bases and J dropped 3; count of bases not matched to a gene: 11. Germline V CDR1 and CDR2: MNHEY, SMNVEV (reference sequence). The CDR3 length is 17 residues. A remark on this clonotype: The antigen is unknown.

The receptor's source is a human donor. The rearrangement joins TRBV27 to TRBJ1-5, with TRBD1 matching over 8 bases. Input material: PBMCs spiked with cells of the T cell clone KT2. In DNA form, the CDR3 reads TGTGCCAGCAGTTCAGCCGGGACAGGAACCTTCAATCAGCCCCAGCATTTT. It specifies CASSSAGTGTFNQPQHF.